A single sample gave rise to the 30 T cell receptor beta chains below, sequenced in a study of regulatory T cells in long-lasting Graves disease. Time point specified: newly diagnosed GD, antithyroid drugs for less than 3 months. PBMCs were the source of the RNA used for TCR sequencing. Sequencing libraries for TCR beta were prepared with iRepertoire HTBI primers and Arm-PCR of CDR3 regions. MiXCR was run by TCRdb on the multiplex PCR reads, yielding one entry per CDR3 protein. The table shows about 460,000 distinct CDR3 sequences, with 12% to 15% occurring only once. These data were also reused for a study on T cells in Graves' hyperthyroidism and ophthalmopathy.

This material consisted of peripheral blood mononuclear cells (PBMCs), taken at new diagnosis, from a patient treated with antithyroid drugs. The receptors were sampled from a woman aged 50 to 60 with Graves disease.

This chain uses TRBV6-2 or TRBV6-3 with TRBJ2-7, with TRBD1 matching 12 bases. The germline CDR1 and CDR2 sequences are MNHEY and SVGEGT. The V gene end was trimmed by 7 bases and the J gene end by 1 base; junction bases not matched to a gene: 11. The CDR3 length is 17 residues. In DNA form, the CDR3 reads TGTGCCAGCAACCCGGGACAGGGGGCGTCATTGTCCTACGAGCAGTACTTC. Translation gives CASNPGQGASLSYEQYF.

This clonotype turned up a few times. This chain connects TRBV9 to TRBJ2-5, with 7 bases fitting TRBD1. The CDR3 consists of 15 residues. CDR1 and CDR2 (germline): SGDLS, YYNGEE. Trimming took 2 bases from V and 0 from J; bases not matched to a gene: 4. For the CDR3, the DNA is TGTGCCAGCAGCGTGGGGACAGAATACCAAGAGACCCAGTACTTC. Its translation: CASSVGTEYQETQYF.

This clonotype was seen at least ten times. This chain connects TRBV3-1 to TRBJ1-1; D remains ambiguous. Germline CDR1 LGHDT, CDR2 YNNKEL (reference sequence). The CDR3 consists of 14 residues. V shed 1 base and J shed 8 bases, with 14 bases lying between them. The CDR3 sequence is CASSQGTPSREAFF. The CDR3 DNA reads TGTGCCAGCAGCCAAGGGACCCCAAGTCGGGAAGCTTTCTTT.

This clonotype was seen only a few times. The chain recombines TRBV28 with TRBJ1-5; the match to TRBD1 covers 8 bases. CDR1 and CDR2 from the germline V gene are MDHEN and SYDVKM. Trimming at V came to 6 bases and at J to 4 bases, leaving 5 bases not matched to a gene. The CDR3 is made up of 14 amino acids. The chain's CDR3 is CASSQGQENQPQHF. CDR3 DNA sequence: TGTGCCAGCAGCCAGGGACAGGAAAATCAGCCCCAGCATTTT. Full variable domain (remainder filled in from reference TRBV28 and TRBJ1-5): DVKVTQSSRYLVKRTGEKVFLECVQDMDHENMFWYRQDPGLGLRLIYFSYDVKMKEKGDIPEGYSVSREKKERFSLILESASTNQTSMYLCASSQGQENQPQHFGDGTRLSIL.

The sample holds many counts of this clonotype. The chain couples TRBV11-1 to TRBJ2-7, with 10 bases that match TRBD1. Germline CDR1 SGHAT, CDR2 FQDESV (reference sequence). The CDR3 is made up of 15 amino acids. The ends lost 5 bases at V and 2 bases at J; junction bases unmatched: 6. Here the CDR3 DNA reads TGTGCCAGCAGCCACTCGGGACAGGGGCCCTACGAGCAGTACTTC. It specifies CASSHSGQGPYEQYF.

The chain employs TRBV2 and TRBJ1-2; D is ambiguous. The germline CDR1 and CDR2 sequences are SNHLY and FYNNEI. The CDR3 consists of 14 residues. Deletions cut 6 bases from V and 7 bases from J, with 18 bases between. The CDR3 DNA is TGTGCCAGCAGCTTGGCCAGTATTGGCGGTGGCTACACCTTC. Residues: CASSLASIGGGYTF.

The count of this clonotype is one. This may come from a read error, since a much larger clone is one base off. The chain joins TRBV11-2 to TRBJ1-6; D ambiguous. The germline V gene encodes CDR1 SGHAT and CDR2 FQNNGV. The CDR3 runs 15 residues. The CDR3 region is CASTIMPHADSPPHF. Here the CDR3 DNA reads TGTGCCAGTACTATTATGCCCCATGCGGATTCACCCCCCCACTTT.

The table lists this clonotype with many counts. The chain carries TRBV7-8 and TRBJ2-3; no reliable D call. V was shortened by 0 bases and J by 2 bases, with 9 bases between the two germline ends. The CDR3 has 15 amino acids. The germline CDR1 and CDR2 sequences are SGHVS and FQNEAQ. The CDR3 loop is CASSLAQDYTDTQYF. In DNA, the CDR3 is TGTGCCAGCAGCTTAGCTCAGGATTACACAGATACGCAGTATTTT.

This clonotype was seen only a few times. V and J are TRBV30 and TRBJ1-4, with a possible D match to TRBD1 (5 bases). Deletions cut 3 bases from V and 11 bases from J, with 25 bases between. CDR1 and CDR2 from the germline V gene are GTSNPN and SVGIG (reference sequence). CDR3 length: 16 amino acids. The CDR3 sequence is CAWRSPPMRGNVKLFF. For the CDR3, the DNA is TGTGCCTGGAGGAGCCCTCCGATGAGGGGCAACGTGAAACTGTTTTTT.

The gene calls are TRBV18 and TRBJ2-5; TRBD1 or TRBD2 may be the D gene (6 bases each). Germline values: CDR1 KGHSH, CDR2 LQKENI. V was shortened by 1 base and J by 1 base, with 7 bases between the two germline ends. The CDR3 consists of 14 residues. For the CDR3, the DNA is TGTGCCAGCTCACCACGGGGGGCCCAAGAGACCCAGTACTTC. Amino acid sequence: CASSPRGAQETQYF.

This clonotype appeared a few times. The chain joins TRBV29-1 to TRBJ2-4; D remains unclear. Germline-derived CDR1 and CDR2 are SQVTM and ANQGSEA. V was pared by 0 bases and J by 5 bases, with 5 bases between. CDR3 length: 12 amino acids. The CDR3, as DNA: TGCAGCGTTGAAGATCGCGAAAACATTCAGTACTTC. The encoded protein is CSVEDRENIQYF.

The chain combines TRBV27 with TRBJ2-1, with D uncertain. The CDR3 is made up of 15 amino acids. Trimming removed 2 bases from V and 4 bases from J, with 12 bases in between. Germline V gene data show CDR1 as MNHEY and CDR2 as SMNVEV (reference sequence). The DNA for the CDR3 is TGTGCCAGCAGTTTAAGGGTGTCTATTTACAATGAGCAGTTCTTC. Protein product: CASSLRVSIYNEQFF.

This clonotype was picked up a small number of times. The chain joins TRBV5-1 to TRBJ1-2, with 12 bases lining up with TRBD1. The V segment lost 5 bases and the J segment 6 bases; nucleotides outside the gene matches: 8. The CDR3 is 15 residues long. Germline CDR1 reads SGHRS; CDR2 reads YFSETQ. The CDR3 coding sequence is TGCGCCAGCAGTTCCCCGGGACAGGGGGCAGATGGCTACACCTTC. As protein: CASSSPGQGADGYTF.

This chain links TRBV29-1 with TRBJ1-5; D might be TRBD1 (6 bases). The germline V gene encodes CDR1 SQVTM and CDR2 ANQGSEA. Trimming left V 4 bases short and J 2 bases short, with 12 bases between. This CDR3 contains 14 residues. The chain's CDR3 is CSVAGDGGNQPQHF. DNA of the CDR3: TGCAGCGTTGCAGGGGACGGAGGCAATCAGCCCCAGCATTTT.

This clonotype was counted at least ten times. CDR3 sequence: CASSFGSHLGETQYF. In DNA, the CDR3 is TGCGCCAGCAGCTTCGGGAGTCATCTTGGTGAGACCCAGTACTTC. V is TRBV5-1 and J is TRBJ2-5, with D tentatively TRBD2 (6 bases). Germline V gene lookup returns CDR1 SGHRS and CDR2 YFSETQ. The CDR3 has 15 amino acids. V shed 2 bases and J shed 5 bases, with 16 bases lying between them.

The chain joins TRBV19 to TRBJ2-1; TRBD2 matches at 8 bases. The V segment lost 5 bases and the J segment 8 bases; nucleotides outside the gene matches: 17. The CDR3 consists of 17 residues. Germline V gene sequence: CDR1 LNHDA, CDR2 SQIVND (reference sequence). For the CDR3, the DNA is TGTGCCAGTAGTCCGTTTGTAGCGGGATTCGGAACGCATGAGCAGTTCTTC. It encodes CASSPFVAGFGTHEQFF.

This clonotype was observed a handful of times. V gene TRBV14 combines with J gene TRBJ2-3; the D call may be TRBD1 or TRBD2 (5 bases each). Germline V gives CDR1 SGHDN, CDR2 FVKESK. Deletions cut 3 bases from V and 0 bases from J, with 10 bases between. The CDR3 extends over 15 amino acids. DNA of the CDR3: TGTGCCAGCAGCCAGGGGGTAAAGAGCACAGATACGCAGTATTTT. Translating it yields CASSQGVKSTDTQYF. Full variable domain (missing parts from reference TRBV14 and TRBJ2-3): EAGVTQFPSHSVIEKGQTVTLRCDPISGHDNLYWYRRVMGKEIKFLLHFVKESKQDESGMPNNRFLAERTGGTYSTLKVQPAELEDSGVYFCASSQGVKSTDTQYFGPGTRLTVL.

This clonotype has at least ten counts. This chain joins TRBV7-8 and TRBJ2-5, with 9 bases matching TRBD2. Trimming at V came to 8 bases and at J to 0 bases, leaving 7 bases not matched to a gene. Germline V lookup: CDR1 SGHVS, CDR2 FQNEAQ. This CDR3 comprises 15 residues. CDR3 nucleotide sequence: TGTGCCAGCGAGATAGCGGGAGCGTACCAAGAGACCCAGTACTTC. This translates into CASEIAGAYQETQYF.

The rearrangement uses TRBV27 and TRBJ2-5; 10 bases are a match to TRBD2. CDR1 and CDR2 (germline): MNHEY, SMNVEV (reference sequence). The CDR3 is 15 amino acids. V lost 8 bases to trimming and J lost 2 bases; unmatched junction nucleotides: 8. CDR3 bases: TGTGCCAGCCTCTCTAGCGGGAGTAAACAAGAGACCCAGTACTTC. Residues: CASLSSGSKQETQYF.

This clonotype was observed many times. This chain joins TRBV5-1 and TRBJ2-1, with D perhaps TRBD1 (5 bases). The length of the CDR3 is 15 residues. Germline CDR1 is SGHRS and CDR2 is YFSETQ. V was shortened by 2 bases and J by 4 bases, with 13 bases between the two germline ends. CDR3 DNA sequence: TGCGCCAGCAGCTTAACAGGTACGCGGTACAATGAGCAGTTCTTC. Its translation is CASSLTGTRYNEQFF. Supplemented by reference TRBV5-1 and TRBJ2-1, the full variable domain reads KAGVTQTPRYLIKTRGQQVTLSCSPISGHRSVSWYQQTPGQGLQFLFEYFSETQRNKGNFPGRFSGRQFSNSRSEMNVSTLELGDSALYLCASSLTGTRYNEQFFGPGTRLTVL.

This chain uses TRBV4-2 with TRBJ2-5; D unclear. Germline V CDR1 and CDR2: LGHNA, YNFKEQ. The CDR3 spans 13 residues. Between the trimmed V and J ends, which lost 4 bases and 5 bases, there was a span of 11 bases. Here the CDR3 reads CASSRDGVETQYF. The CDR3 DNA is TGTGCCAGCAGCCGAGATGGAGTGGAGACCCAGTACTTC.

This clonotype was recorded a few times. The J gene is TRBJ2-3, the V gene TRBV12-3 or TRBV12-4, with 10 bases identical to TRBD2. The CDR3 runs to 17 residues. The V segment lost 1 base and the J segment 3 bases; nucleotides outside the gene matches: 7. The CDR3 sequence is CASSLGSGRGSTDTQYF. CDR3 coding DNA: TGTGCCAGCAGTTTAGGAAGCGGGAGGGGTAGTACAGATACGCAGTATTTT.

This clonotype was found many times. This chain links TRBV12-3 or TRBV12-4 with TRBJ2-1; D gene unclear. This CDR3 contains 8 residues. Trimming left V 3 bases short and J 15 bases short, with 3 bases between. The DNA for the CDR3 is TGTGCCAGCAGTTTCTTGTTCTTC. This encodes CASSFLFF.

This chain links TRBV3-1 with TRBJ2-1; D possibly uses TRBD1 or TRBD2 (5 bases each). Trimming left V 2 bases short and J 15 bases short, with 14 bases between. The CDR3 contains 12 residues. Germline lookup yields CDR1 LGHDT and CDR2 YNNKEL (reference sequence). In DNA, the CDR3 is TGTGCCAGCAGCCAAAATCAGGGAGAGATGTTCTTC. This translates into CASSQNQGEMFF.

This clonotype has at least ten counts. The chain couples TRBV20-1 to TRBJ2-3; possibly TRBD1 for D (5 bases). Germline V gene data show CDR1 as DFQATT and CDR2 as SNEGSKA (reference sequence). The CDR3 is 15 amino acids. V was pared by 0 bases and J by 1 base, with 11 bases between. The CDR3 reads CSARELGVGTDTQYF. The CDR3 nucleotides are TGCAGTGCTAGAGAGCTAGGGGTGGGCACAGATACGCAGTATTTT.

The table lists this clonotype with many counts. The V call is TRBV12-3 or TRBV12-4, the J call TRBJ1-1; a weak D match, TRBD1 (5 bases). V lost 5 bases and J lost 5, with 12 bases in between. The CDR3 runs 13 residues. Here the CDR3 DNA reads TGTGCCAGCAGTACCGGGACTCCGACTGAAGCTTTCTTT. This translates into CASSTGTPTEAFF.

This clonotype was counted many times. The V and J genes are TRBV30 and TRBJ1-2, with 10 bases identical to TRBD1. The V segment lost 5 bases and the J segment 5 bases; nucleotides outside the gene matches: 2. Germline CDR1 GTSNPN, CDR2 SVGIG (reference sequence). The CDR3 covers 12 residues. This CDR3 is CAWDRGLYGYTF. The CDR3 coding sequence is TGTGCCTGGGACAGGGGGCTTTATGGCTACACCTTC.

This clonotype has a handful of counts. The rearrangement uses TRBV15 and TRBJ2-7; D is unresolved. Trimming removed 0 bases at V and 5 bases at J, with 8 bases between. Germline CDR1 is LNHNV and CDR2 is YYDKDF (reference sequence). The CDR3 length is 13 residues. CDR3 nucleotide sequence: TGTGCCACCAGCAGAGAAAGGTCGGACGAGCAGTACTTC. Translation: CATSRERSDEQYF.

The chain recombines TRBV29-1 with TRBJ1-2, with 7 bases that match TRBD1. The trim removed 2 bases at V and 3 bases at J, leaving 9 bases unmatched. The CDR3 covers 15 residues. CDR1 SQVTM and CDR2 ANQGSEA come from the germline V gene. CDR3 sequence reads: CSVERASGGDYGYTF. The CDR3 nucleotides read TGCAGCGTTGAAAGGGCCTCAGGGGGAGACTATGGCTACACCTTC.

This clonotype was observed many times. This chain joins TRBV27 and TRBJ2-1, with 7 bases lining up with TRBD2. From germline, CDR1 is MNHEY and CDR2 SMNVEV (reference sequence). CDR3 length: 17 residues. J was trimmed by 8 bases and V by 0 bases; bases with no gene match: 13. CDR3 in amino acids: CASSLSPGGSRLDEQFF. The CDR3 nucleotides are TGTGCCAGCAGTTTATCGCCTGGCGGGAGCCGTCTGGATGAGCAGTTCTTC.